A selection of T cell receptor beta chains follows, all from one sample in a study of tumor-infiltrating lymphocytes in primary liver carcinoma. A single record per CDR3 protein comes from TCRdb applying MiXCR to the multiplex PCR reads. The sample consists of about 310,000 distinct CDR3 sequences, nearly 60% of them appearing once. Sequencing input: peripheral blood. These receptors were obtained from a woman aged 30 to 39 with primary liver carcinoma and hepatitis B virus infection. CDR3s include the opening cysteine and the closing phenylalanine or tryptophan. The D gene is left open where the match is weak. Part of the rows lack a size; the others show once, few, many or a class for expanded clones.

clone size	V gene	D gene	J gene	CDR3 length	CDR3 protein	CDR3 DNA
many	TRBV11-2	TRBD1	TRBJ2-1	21	CASSLEQGARRERGHYNEQFF	TGTGCCAGCAGCTTAGAACAGGGGGCGAGGCGGGAGAGGGGGCACTACAATGAGCAGTTCTTC
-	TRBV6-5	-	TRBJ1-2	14	CASSYDLEGVRYTF	TGTGCCAGCAGTTATGACCTAGAGGGCGTCCGCTACACCTTC
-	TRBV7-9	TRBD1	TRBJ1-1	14	CASSLLKGATEAFF	TGTGCCAGCAGCTTGTTAAAGGGGGCCACTGAAGCTTTCTTT
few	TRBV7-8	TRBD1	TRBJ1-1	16	CASSYGTALVNTEAFF	TGTGCCAGCAGCTACGGGACAGCCCTAGTTAACACTGAAGCTTTCTTT
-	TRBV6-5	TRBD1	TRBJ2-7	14	CASSSGDRLYEQYF	TGTGCCAGCAGTTCAGGGGACAGACTCTACGAGCAGTACTTC
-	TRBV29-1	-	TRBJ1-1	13	CGVVRQYHTEAFF	TGTGGCGTTGTCAGACAGTACCACACTGAAGCTTTCTTT
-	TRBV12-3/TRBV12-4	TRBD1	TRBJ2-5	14	CASSLGTGQETQYF	TGTGCCAGCAGTTTAGGGACAGGTCAAGAGACCCAGTACTTC
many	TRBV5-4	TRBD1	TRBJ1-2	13	CASNLGGEYGYTF	TGTGCCAGCAATTTAGGGGGCGAGTATGGCTACACCTTC
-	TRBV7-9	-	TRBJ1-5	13	CASSLGAGQPQHF	TGTGCCAGCAGCTTAGGAGCGGGACAGCCCCAGCATTTT
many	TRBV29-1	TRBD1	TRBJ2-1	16	CSVVSRDRGRNNEQFF	TGCAGCGTTGTGTCGCGGGACAGGGGGAGGAACAATGAGCAGTTCTTC
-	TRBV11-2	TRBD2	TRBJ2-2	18	CASSSRLAGRSNTRELFF	TGTGCCAGCAGCTCAAGACTAGCGGGGAGATCGAACACCCGGGAGCTGTTTTTT
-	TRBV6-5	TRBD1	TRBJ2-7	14	CASSLGQVIGWQYF	TGTGCCAGCAGCTTGGGACAGGTTATCGGTTGGCAGTACTTC
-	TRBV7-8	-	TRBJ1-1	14	CASSLGTVDTEAFF	TGTGCCAGCAGCTTAGGGACAGTGGACACTGAAGCTTTCTTT
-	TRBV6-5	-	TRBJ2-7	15	CASSYKDSSSYVRYF	TGTGCCAGCAGTTACAAGGACAGCAGCTCCTACGTGCGATACTTC
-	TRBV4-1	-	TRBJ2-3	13	CVSSQRETDTQYF	TGCGTCAGCAGCCAAAGGGAGACAGATACGCAGTATTTT
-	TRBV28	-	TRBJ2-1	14	CASSLSAWAGEQFF	TGTGCCAGCAGTTTATCGGCATGGGCGGGCGAGCAGTTCTTC
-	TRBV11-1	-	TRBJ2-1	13	CASSLMLTNEHFF	TGTGCCAGCAGCTTAATGTTGACAAACGAGCACTTCTTC
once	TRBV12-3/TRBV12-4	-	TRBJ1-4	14	CASRSGINNGKLFF	TGTGCCAGCAGGTCGGGGATAAATAATGGAAAACTGTTTTTT
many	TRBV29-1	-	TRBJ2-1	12	CSVEVPISGQFF	TGCAGCGTTGAAGTTCCTATAAGTGGGCAGTTCTTC
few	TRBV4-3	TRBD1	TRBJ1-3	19	CASSQESRDSSYAGNTVYF	TGCGCCAGCAGCCAAGAGTCTCGGGACAGCTCTTACGCTGGAAACACCGTATATTTT
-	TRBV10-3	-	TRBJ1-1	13	CATSETGGFEAFF	TGTGCCACCAGTGAGACAGGAGGCTTCGAAGCTTTCTTT
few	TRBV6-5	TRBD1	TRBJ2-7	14	CASSPGTGIYEQYF	TGTGCCAGTAGCCCCGGGACAGGTATCTACGAGCAGTACTTC
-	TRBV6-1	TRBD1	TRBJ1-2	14	CASSDARYRGGYTF	TGTGCCAGCAGTGATGCCCGGTACAGGGGTGGCTACACCTTC
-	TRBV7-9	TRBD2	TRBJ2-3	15	CANSPLAGVGDTQYF	TGTGCCAACAGCCCACTAGCGGGTGTTGGAGATACGCAGTATTTT
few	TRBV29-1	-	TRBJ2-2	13	CSVPGLDAGELFF	TGCAGCGTTCCGGGACTCGACGCCGGGGAGCTGTTTTTT
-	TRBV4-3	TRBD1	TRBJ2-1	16	CASSQSWTGVSNEQFF	TGCGCCAGCAGCCAAAGTTGGACAGGGGTTAGCAATGAGCAGTTCTTC
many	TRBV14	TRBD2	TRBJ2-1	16	CASSHRTSSWDNEQFF	TGTGCCAGCAGCCACCGGACTAGCTCCTGGGACAATGAGCAGTTCTTC
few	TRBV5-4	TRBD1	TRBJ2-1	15	CASSLDRGQHNEQFF	TGTGCCAGCAGCTTAGACAGGGGGCAACACAATGAGCAGTTCTTC